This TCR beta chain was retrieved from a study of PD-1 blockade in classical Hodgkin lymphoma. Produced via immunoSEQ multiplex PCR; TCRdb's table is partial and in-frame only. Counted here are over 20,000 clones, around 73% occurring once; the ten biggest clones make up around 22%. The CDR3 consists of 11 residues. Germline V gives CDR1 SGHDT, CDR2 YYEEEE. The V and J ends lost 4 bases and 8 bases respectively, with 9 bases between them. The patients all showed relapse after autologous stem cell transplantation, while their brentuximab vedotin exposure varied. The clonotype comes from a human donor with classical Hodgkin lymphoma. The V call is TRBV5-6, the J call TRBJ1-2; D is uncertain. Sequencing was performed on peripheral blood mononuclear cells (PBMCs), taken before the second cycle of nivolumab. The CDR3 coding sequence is TGTGCCAGCAGCATGAACGACGGCTACACCTTC. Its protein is CASSMNDGYTF.